These 24 T cell receptor beta chains were all obtained from the same sample, sequenced in a study of blood T cell repertoires in COVID-19. The method was immunoSEQ multiplex PCR; TCRdb's version includes in-frame clones alone and lacks a portion of them. In the table there are more than 85,000 clones, approximately 80% of which are singletons. Sequencing input: peripheral blood. Receptors originate from a woman aged 55-75 years with acute or convalescent COVID-19.

This clone appeared a few times. The V call is TRBV18, the J call TRBJ1-6; 8 nucleotides align to TRBD1. Germline loops: CDR1 KGHSH, CDR2 LQKENI. This CDR3 comprises 16 residues. The V gene end was trimmed by 2 bases and the J gene end by 6 bases; junction bases not matched to a gene: 6. The DNA for the CDR3 is TGTGCCAGCTCACCAAGACAGGGGAACTTTAATTCACCCCTCCACTTT. Translation: CASSPRQGNFNSPLHF.

This clone was seen only a few times. The chain joins TRBV4-3 to TRBJ1-1; 7 nucleotides agree with TRBD1. V lost 5 bases and J lost 6; bases outside the gene matches: 3. The V gene's germline CDR1 is LGHNA and CDR2 YSLEER. This CDR3 has 12 residues. The CDR3: CASSYDRAEAFF. Written as DNA, the CDR3 is TGCGCCAGCAGCTATGACAGGGCTGAAGCTTTCTTT.

This sequence joins TRBV10-3 and TRBJ1-2; D ambiguous. CDR1 and CDR2 from the germline V gene are ENHRY and SYGVKD. Between the trimmed V and J ends, which lost 0 bases and 6 bases, there was a span of 11 bases. CDR3 length equals 14 residues. CDR3 loop: CAISESSDYDGYTF. As DNA, the CDR3 is TGTGCCATCAGTGAGTCGTCAGACTACGATGGCTACACCTTC.

The chain recombines TRBV7-2 with TRBJ1-1; D remains unclear. V lost 5 bases and J 0 bases, leaving 10 bases between the germline ends. The CDR3 has 14 amino acids. CDR1 is SGHTA and CDR2 is FQGNSA in the germline V gene. The CDR3, as DNA: TGTGCCAGCAGCAATACACCGATGAACACTGAAGCTTTCTTT. Its protein product is CASSNTPMNTEAFF.

V usage is TRBV7-2 and J usage is TRBJ1-1, with D maybe TRBD1 (5 bases). Per the germline V gene, CDR1 is SGHTA and CDR2 is FQGNSA. V was cut by 1 base and J by 6 bases, with 12 bases left in between. The CDR3 is made up of 14 amino acids. Written as DNA, the CDR3 is TGTGCCAGCAGCTTAGGGGGCATCCTCGCTGAAGCTTTCTTT. It encodes CASSLGGILAEAFF.

This sequence joins TRBV5-4 and TRBJ1-2; 10 bases fit TRBD1. V trimming: 0 bases; J trimming: 10 bases; junction bases outside the gene matches: 6. The germline V gene has CDR1 SGHNT and CDR2 YYREEE (reference sequence). CDR3 length: 14 residues. The CDR3: CASSLVFGQGDYTF. The DNA of the CDR3 is TGTGCCAGCAGCTTGGTTTTTGGACAGGGGGACTACACCTTC.

This chain links TRBV7-6 with TRBJ2-3, with TRBD2 identical over 8 bases. This CDR3 has 13 amino acids. In germline, CDR1 is SGHVS, CDR2 FNYEAQ. Losses at the gene ends were 6 bases for V and 3 bases for J; bases not matched to a gene: 2. CDR3 sequence: CASSIAGTDTQYF. The DNA of the CDR3 is TGTGCCAGCAGTATAGCGGGGACAGATACGCAGTATTTT.

This chain's CDR3 is CASSLRASGQYEQYF. Written as DNA, the CDR3 is TGCGCCAGCAGCCTCCGGGCTAGCGGGCAATACGAGCAGTACTTC. V gene TRBV4-1 combines with J gene TRBJ2-7, with 8 bases fitting TRBD2. The germline CDR1 and CDR2 sequences are MGHRA and YSYEKL. The CDR3 has 15 residues. The V gene end was trimmed by 4 bases and the J gene end by 4 bases; junction bases not matched to a gene: 9.

The V gene is TRBV30, the J gene TRBJ1-2; D is unresolved. The CDR3 is made up of 15 amino acids. Germline V gene sequence: CDR1 GTSNPN, CDR2 SVGIG (reference sequence). With 6 bases removed from V and 0 bases from J, the gap between germline ends came to 17 bases. As DNA, the CDR3 is TGTGCCTGTTCCCCCATGGGCGCTACTAACTATGGCTACACCTTC. Translation gives CACSPMGATNYGYTF. The full variable domain, with the rest looked up from reference TRBV30 and TRBJ1-2, is SQTIHQWPATLVQPVGSPLSLECTVEGTSNPNLYWYRQAAGRGLQLLFYSVGIGQISSEVPQNLSASRPQDRQFILSSKKLLLSDSGFYLCACSPMGATNYGYTFGSGTRLTVV.

The gene calls are TRBV28 and TRBJ1-5; D unclear. Germline V gene data show CDR1 as MDHEN and CDR2 as SYDVKM. This CDR3 spans 12 amino acids. Trimming removed 2 bases at V and 12 bases at J, with 11 bases between. CDR3 coding DNA: TGTGCCAGCAGTTTAGCCGACATTTACCAGCATTTT. This gives the protein CASSLADIYQHF.

The chain combines TRBV2 with TRBJ1-2; 9 nucleotides agree with TRBD1. CDR3 size: 14 residues. J was trimmed by 5 bases and V by 4 bases; bases with no gene match: 5. CDR1 is SNHLY, CDR2 FYNNEI, per germline. CDR3: CASSGQGGRYGYTF. CDR3 nucleotides: TGTGCCAGCAGTGGACAGGGGGGAAGGTATGGCTACACCTTC.

The chain is built from TRBV7-8 and TRBJ2-1, with 7 bases aligning to TRBD1. The CDR3 runs to 16 residues. The V gene's germline CDR1 is SGHVS and CDR2 FQNEAQ. After removal of 5 bases from V and 3 bases from J, the junction contained 10 bases not matched to a gene. The CDR3 loop is CASSLRGRLLYNEQFF. As DNA, the CDR3 is TGTGCCAGCAGCCTGAGGGGGCGACTACTCTACAATGAGCAGTTCTTC.

The rearrangement uses TRBV3-1 (or the pseudogene TRBV3-2) and TRBJ1-2, with TRBD1 as a possible D gene (6 bases). The CDR3 loop spans 15 amino acids. Germline V CDR1 and CDR2: LGHDT, YNNKEL (reference sequence). V was clipped by 2 bases and J by 7 bases, with 17 bases between them. Here the CDR3 DNA reads TGTGCCAGCAGCCAACTGTCCGGGACAACAGGTGGCTACACCTTC. Amino acids: CASSQLSGTTGGYTF.

This chain joins TRBV14 and TRBJ2-3, with 9 positions matching TRBD2. The V gene end was trimmed by 4 bases and the J gene end by 8 bases; junction bases not matched to a gene: 7. Germline assignment: CDR1 SGHDN and CDR2 FVKESK. The CDR3 is made up of 14 amino acids. The CDR3, as DNA: TGTGCCAGCAGCCTGGGACTAGCCGCGGGTACGCAGTATTTT. Residues: CASSLGLAAGTQYF.

V is TRBV14 and J is TRBJ2-2, with TRBD1 matching over 9 bases. V gave up 0 bases and J gave up 4 bases; unmatched junction bases: 3. CDR3 length: 16 amino acids. CDR1 and CDR2 from the germline V gene are SGHDN and FVKESK. The CDR3 DNA reads as TGTGCCAGCAGCCAAGAAACAGGGGGCATCACCGGGGAGCTGTTTTTT. This gives the protein CASSQETGGITGELFF. The whole variable domain, remainder taken from reference TRBV14 and TRBJ2-2, is EAGVTQFPSHSVIEKGQTVTLRCDPISGHDNLYWYRRVMGKEIKFLLHFVKESKQDESGMPNNRFLAERTGGTYSTLKVQPAELEDSGVYFCASSQETGGITGELFFGEGSRLTVL.

In this sample, this clone turned up once. The chain combines TRBV2 with TRBJ1-1, with TRBD1 matching 8 bases. From germline, CDR1 is SNHLY and CDR2 FYNNEI. The junction had 10 bases not matched to a gene; V was cut back by 6 bases and J by 1 base. This CDR3 is built from 16 residues. Written as DNA, the CDR3 is TGTGCCAGCAGCCAACCCTCCGGGACAGGGAACACTGAAGCTTTCTTT. Residues: CASSQPSGTGNTEAFF.

The chain couples TRBV7-3 to TRBJ1-2; D perhaps matches TRBD1 (5 bases). The germline V gene encodes CDR1 SGHTA and CDR2 FQGTGA. CDR3 size: 15 residues. Trimming stripped 2 bases from V and 0 bases from J, with 10 bases between. The DNA for the CDR3 is TGTGCCAGCAGCTTACCAGTGACAGCTAACTATGGCTACACCTTC. It codes for CASSLPVTANYGYTF.

The genes are TRBV6-5 and TRBJ1-2; a possible D gene is TRBD1 (5 bases). Trimming cost V 0 bases and J 4 bases, with 15 bases left between them. From germline, CDR1 is MNHEY and CDR2 SVGAGI. The CDR3 has 16 residues. The CDR3 nucleotides are TGTGCCAGCAGTTACTCGATACTAAGGGACTCCTATGGCTACACCTTC. The encoded protein is CASSYSILRDSYGYTF.

CDR3 protein: CAISEPPDRGYGYTF. The CDR3 nucleotides read TGTGCCATCAGTGAGCCTCCGGACAGGGGCTACGGCTACACCTTC. The chain carries TRBV10-3 and TRBJ1-2; 9 nucleotides align to TRBD1. The germline V gene encodes CDR1 ENHRY and CDR2 SYGVKD. V lost 2 bases to trimming and J lost 8 bases; unmatched junction nucleotides: 9. This CDR3 has 15 amino acids.

J is TRBJ1-5 and V is TRBV30, with TRBD1 identical over 8 bases. Germline V CDR1 and CDR2: GTSNPN, SVGIG (reference sequence). V was clipped by 2 bases and J by 4 bases; unmatched bases: 4. The CDR3 has 14 amino acids. This CDR3 is CAWSKGQGNQPQHF. In nucleotides, the CDR3 is TGTGCCTGGAGTAAAGGACAGGGTAATCAGCCCCAGCATTTT. Full variable domain (outside the CDR3, taken from reference TRBV30 and TRBJ1-5): SQTIHQWPATLVQPVGSPLSLECTVEGTSNPNLYWYRQAAGRGLQLLFYSVGIGQISSEVPQNLSASRPQDRQFILSSKKLLLSDSGFYLCAWSKGQGNQPQHFGDGTRLSIL.

The genes are TRBV6-4 and TRBJ2-7; 9 bases line up with TRBD1. The V gene end was trimmed by 4 bases and the J gene end by 1 base; junction bases not matched to a gene: 8. This CDR3 region has 16 residues. Germline CDR1 and CDR2: MRHNA and SNTAGT. The CDR3 here is CASSGHPGQGSYEQYF. CDR3 DNA sequence: TGTGCCAGCAGTGGACATCCGGGACAGGGATCCTACGAGCAGTACTTC.

This sequence joins TRBV5-6 and TRBJ1-5; D is unclear. The germline V and J ends were trimmed by 0 bases and 6 bases, with 10 bases remaining between them. The germline gives CDR1 SGHDT, CDR2 YYEEEE. The CDR3 consists of 14 residues. CDR3 sequence reads: CASSLEGAGQPQHF. In DNA form, the CDR3 reads TGTGCCAGCAGCTTGGAAGGAGCCGGTCAGCCCCAGCATTTT.

The chain carries TRBV4-3 and TRBJ1-3; TRBD1 matches at 10 bases. This CDR3 is 17 amino acids long. Trimming removed 3 bases from V and 0 bases from J; junction bases left unmatched: 5. The germline gives CDR1 LGHNA, CDR2 YSLEER. Here the CDR3 reads CASSQGQGLNSGNTIYF. In nucleotides, the CDR3 is TGCGCCAGCAGCCAGGGACAGGGGCTAAACTCTGGAAACACCATATATTTT.

This clone was observed a handful of times. CDR3 in amino acids: CASRPTARGQAYGYTF. In DNA form, the CDR3 reads TGTGCCAGTAGACCTACAGCCCGGGGACAGGCCTATGGCTACACCTTC. The V and J genes are TRBV19 and TRBJ1-2, with 8 bases that match TRBD1. Germline V gene data show CDR1 as LNHDA and CDR2 as SQIVND (reference sequence). The CDR3 is 16 amino acids. Trimming cost V 6 bases and J 4 bases; bases outside gene matches: 13.